Shown below are 7 T cell receptor beta chains from a single sample sequenced in a study of persistence of HIV-infected CD4 T cells. No antigen is known for these receptors. Lysates of CMV-infected fibroblasts at around 9.9 ug/mL stimulated these cells. Memory cells lacking CD40L and CD69 with high CD45RO were sorted. The libraries were made with immunoSEQ version 4 in survey mode. Sequencing used immunoSEQ multiplex PCR; TCRdb keeps in-frame clones, though not all of them. The sample has 25,000 to 35,000 clones, 78% seen once. The specimen comprised CD4+ T cells sorted from PBMCs after roughly 19-hour stimulation, sampled from a patient who received antiretroviral therapy. These TCRs come from an adult woman with HIV who was CMV-seropositive.

This clone was seen only once. The genes are TRBV24-1 and TRBJ2-5, with D uncertain. V shed 0 bases and J shed 1 base, with 5 bases lying between them. The CDR3 runs 14 residues. Germline CDR1 reads KGHDR; CDR2 reads SFDVKD. The DNA of the CDR3 is TGTGCCACCAGTGATTTGGCCAGCCAAGAGACCCAGTACTTC. It specifies CATSDLASQETQYF.

The V call is TRBV19, the J call TRBJ1-2, with TRBD1 matching over 8 bases. V was clipped by 6 bases and J by 4 bases; unmatched bases: 10. The germline gives CDR1 LNHDA, CDR2 SQIVND (reference sequence). CDR3 length equals 15 residues. CDR3 protein: CASRFARTGSYGYTF. The CDR3 nucleotides read TGTGCCAGTAGGTTCGCTCGGACAGGGAGCTATGGCTACACCTTC.

This chain joins TRBV10-2 and TRBJ1-5; TRBD1 matches 8 bases. The CDR3 has 14 amino acids. V lost 7 bases, J lost 2 bases, and 4 bases stayed unmatched. Germline CDR1 reads WSHSY; CDR2 reads SAAADI. The CDR3 reads CASTPTGGNQPQHF. The CDR3 nucleotides read TGCGCCAGCACCCCGACAGGGGGCAATCAGCCCCAGCATTTT.

The chain couples TRBV30 to TRBJ1-4, with D perhaps matching TRBD1 (5 bases). Trimming left V 5 bases short and J 10 bases short, with 14 bases between. CDR1 is GTSNPN and CDR2 is SVGIG in the germline V gene (reference sequence). The CDR3 covers 12 residues. The CDR3 is CAWSLWDSKLFF. CDR3 sequence (DNA): TGTGCCTGGTCTTTATGGGACTCAAAACTGTTTTTT.

The rearrangement links TRBV9 to TRBJ2-3; D possibly matches TRBD1 or TRBD2 (5 bases each). Trimming shortened V by 1 base and J by 2 bases, and 11 bases separated the two germline ends. This CDR3 contains 15 residues. Germline CDR1 SGDLS, CDR2 YYNGEE. The CDR3 loop reads CASSVSGTYTDTQYF. DNA for the CDR3: TGTGCCAGCAGCGTATCCGGGACCTACACAGATACGCAGTATTTT.

This rearrangement joins TRBV6-6 to TRBJ2-7, with D perhaps being TRBD1 or TRBD2 (5 bases each). CDR3 length equals 15 residues. The V end lost 8 bases, the J end lost 4 bases, and 21 bases lay between the germline ends. Germline CDR1 is MNHNY and CDR2 is SVGAGI (reference sequence). CDR3 sequence reads: CASGSGPPGPYEQYF. In nucleotides, the CDR3 is TGTGCCAGCGGGTCGGGGCCACCTGGTCCTTACGAGCAGTACTTC.

This chain joins TRBV6-1 and TRBJ2-7; TRBD2 is a possible D gene (5 bases). This CDR3 is built from 14 residues. V was trimmed by 2 bases and J by 4 bases, leaving 12 bases between them. Looked up from germline, CDR1 is MNHNS and CDR2 is SASEGT. The CDR3 here is CASSEREGFYEQYV. The CDR3 DNA follows: TGTGCCAGCAGTGAAAGAGAGGGATTTTACGAGCAGTACGTC.